One and the same sample provided the 4 T cell receptor beta chains below, sequenced in a study of blood T cell repertoires in COVID-19. TCRdb's table, derived via immunoSEQ multiplex PCR, lists solely in-frame clones and lacks some. Among approximately 270,000 clones listed, more than 65% were seen once. The sequenced sample consisted of peripheral blood. The origin of the receptors is a person aged 70 to 85 with COVID-19, enrolled during active disease.

This chain connects TRBV28 to TRBJ1-1, with 8 bases lining up with TRBD1. V was clipped by 6 bases and J by 1 base; unmatched bases: 4. CDR3 length equals 14 residues. The germline V gene encodes CDR1 MDHEN and CDR2 SYDVKM. The CDR3 here is CASSTQGANTEAFF. Written as DNA, the CDR3 is TGTGCCAGCAGCACTCAGGGGGCGAACACTGAAGCTTTCTTT.

This clone was seen more than once but under ten times. CDR3 nucleotide sequence: TGTGCCAGCAGCGACCGACTAGCGGGGACAATTGGTACGCAGTATTTT. Translated, it gives CASSDRLAGTIGTQYF. The genes are TRBV9 and TRBJ2-3, with 11 bases identical to TRBD2. The V and J ends lost 3 bases and 8 bases, in that order; junction bases with no gene match: 11. CDR3 length equals 16 residues. The germline gives CDR1 SGDLS, CDR2 YYNGEE.

This chain links TRBV5-6 with TRBJ2-3; perhaps TRBD2 as D (6 bases). This CDR3 comprises 15 residues. The V end lost 4 bases, the J end lost 3 bases, and 15 bases lay between the germline ends. Germline V CDR1 and CDR2: SGHDT, YYEEEE. The CDR3 protein is CASSTLAEPTDTQYF. CDR3 coding DNA: TGTGCCAGCAGCACTTTAGCGGAGCCAACAGATACGCAGTATTTT.

J is TRBJ2-5 and V is TRBV30; D possibly corresponds to TRBD2 (6 bases). The CDR3 is 12 amino acids. The V end lost 0 bases, the J end lost 4 bases, and 6 bases lay between the germline ends. Germline V lookup: CDR1 GTSNPN, CDR2 SVGIG (reference sequence). The CDR3 coding sequence is TGTGCCTGGAGTGTAGCGGGAGAGACCCAGTACTTC. Protein sequence: CAWSVAGETQYF.